Shown below are 26 T cell receptor beta chains from a single sample sequenced in a study of T cell repertoires in cytomegalovirus infection. Via MiXCR, TCRdb re-called the reads, giving one row per CDR3 protein. The data contain roughly 200,000 distinct CDR3 sequences, 35% to 45% of them singletons. Their recognized antigens are unknown. This material consisted of CD8+ T cells from cultured PBMCs, taken from culture after CMV antigen stimulation. The receptors come from a human donor in good health (CMV status not recorded). Some clones in this sample may be carry-over from other donors' samples.

The chain combines TRBV7-8 with TRBJ1-5, with 9 bases identical to TRBD1. The V and J ends lost 8 bases and 11 bases, in that order; junction bases with no gene match: 7. From germline, CDR1 is SGHVS and CDR2 FQNEAQ. The CDR3 consists of 12 residues. The DNA of the CDR3 is TGTGCCAGCCGGGACAGGGACGGGACCCAGCATTTT. As protein: CASRDRDGTQHF.

This clonotype turned up a few times. This chain joins TRBV12-3 or TRBV12-4 and TRBJ1-6; maybe TRBD1 (5 bases). V lost 5 bases and J 7 bases, leaving 18 bases between the germline ends. There are 16 residues in the CDR3. Here the CDR3 DNA reads TGTGCCAGCAGTCCGCAGGGCGGGGTCAACAATTCACCCCTCCACTTT. Protein product: CASSPQGGVNNSPLHF.

This clonotype was counted between two and nine times. The rearrangement uses TRBV19 and TRBJ2-3, with D unresolved. CDR1 is LNHDA and CDR2 is SQIVND in the germline V gene (reference sequence). This CDR3 has 14 residues. V was pared by 5 bases and J by 1 base, with 10 bases between. The CDR3 reads CASSPRVRTDTQYF. DNA for the CDR3: TGTGCCAGTAGTCCTCGGGTCCGCACAGATACGCAGTATTTT.

The chain couples TRBV6-1 to TRBJ1-1, with D unresolved. Germline V gives CDR1 MNHNS, CDR2 SASEGT. The CDR3 runs 13 residues. Trimming removed 2 bases at V and 4 bases at J, with 8 bases between. CDR3 protein: CASSETIPTEAFF. The DNA for the CDR3 is TGTGCCAGCAGTGAAACGATCCCCACTGAAGCTTTCTTT.

The chain recombines TRBV29-1 with TRBJ2-2; no clear D gene. Trimming took off 7 bases at V and 5 bases at J, with 11 bases between the two ends. Germline V CDR1 and CDR2: SQVTM, ANQGSEA. CDR3 size: 12 residues. The CDR3 loop reads CSAHSRTGELFF. CDR3 DNA sequence: TGCAGCGCCCACTCCCGGACCGGGGAGCTGTTTTTT.

This rearrangement joins TRBV4-2 to TRBJ1-3, with a tentative D call TRBD1 (5 bases). The CDR3 has 16 residues. V lost 2 bases, J lost 0 bases, and 11 bases lay in between. The germline CDR1 and CDR2 sequences are LGHNA and YNFKEQ. This chain's CDR3 is CASSQQEGNSGNTIYF. The DNA for the CDR3 is TGTGCCAGCAGCCAACAAGAGGGGAACTCTGGAAACACCATATATTTT.

There are a few counts of this clonotype. J is TRBJ1-3 and V is TRBV6-5; D is uncertain. Germline lookup yields CDR1 MNHEY and CDR2 SVGAGI. V was pared by 5 bases and J by 3 bases, with 11 bases between. CDR3 size: 14 residues. CDR3 loop: CASSPYNGGNTIYF. The DNA of the CDR3 is TGTGCCAGCAGTCCCTACAATGGTGGAAACACCATATATTTT.

This clonotype occurred once. The rearrangement uses TRBV19 and TRBJ2-3; possibly TRBD1 for D (6 bases). Germline assignment: CDR1 LNHDA and CDR2 SQIVND (reference sequence). This CDR3 comprises 15 residues. Trimming took off 5 bases at V and 1 base at J, with 13 bases between the two ends. This chain's CDR3 is CASSSGTPRTDTQYF. CDR3 coding DNA: TGTGCCAGTAGTTCGGGGACACCCCGCACAGATACGCAGTATTTT. The complete variable domain, with remaining parts taken from reference TRBV19 and TRBJ2-3, reads DGGITQSPKYLFRKEGQNVTLSCEQNLNHDAMYWYRQDPGQGLRLIYYSQIVNDFQKGDIAEGYSVSREKKESFPLTVTSAQKNPTAFYLCASSSGTPRTDTQYFGPGTRLTVL.

This clonotype was detected a few times. V usage is TRBV27 and J usage is TRBJ2-7, with D tentatively TRBD2 (6 bases). Trimming removed 5 bases at V and 7 bases at J, with 9 bases between. This CDR3 is built from 11 residues. CDR1 and CDR2 (germline): MNHEY, SMNVEV (reference sequence). The CDR3 loop reads CASSRGREQYF. In DNA, the CDR3 is TGTGCCAGCAGTCGGGGGAGGGAGCAGTACTTC.

The chain combines TRBV7-9 with TRBJ2-4; tentative D call: TRBD1 (5 bases). CDR3 size: 19 residues. Trimming took 5 bases from V and 0 from J, leaving 23 bases between them. The germline CDR1 and CDR2 sequences are SEHNR and FQNEAQ (reference sequence). The CDR3 is CASSTSRGSILAAKNIQYF. CDR3 coding DNA: TGTGCCAGCAGCACGAGTAGGGGCTCTATCTTAGCAGCCAAAAACATTCAGTACTTC.

The chain has TRBV19 and TRBJ1-1; the D is unclear. CDR3 length: 12 residues. Germline CDR1 reads LNHDA; CDR2 reads SQIVND (reference sequence). V lost 7 bases to trimming and J lost 6 bases, with 12 bases between them. The CDR3 region is CASKFSGSEAFF. CDR3 coding DNA: TGTGCCAGTAAATTCTCGGGTTCTGAAGCTTTCTTT.

The chain combines TRBV9 with TRBJ1-4; D is possibly TRBD1 (5 bases). This CDR3 comprises 14 residues. The V and J ends lost 3 bases and 4 bases respectively, with 10 bases between them. Germline CDR1 SGDLS, CDR2 YYNGEE. DNA of the CDR3: TGTGCCAGCAGCGCCGAGGGGTATAATGAAAAACTGTTTTTT. Translation gives CASSAEGYNEKLFF.

The chain uses TRBV28 and TRBJ2-1; 15 bases line up with TRBD2. The CDR3 has 17 amino acids. J was trimmed by 6 bases and V by 5 bases; bases with no gene match: 8. Germline V gene data show CDR1 as MDHEN and CDR2 as SYDVKM. The DNA of the CDR3 is TGTGCCAGCAGTCCACGGACTAGCGGGAGGGTGGGCAATGAGCAGTTCTTC. Encoded protein: CASSPRTSGRVGNEQFF.

The V and J genes are TRBV12-3 or TRBV12-4 and TRBJ2-4; perhaps TRBD2 as D (5 bases). V was trimmed by 2 bases and J by 5 bases, leaving 13 bases between them. CDR3 length: 15 amino acids. DNA for the CDR3: TGTGCCAGCAGTTTATTGGAGGATAGCGAAAACATTCAGTACTTC. Protein sequence: CASSLLEDSENIQYF.

This clonotype was seen a handful of times. V is TRBV6-2 or TRBV6-3 and J is TRBJ1-1; 7 nucleotides align to TRBD1. This CDR3 spans 14 amino acids. Germline V gene data show CDR1 as MNHEY and CDR2 as SVGEGT. V lost 2 bases and J lost 7; bases outside the gene matches: 7. The CDR3 reads CASSYATGYNEAFF. Here the CDR3 DNA reads TGTGCCAGCAGTTACGCGACAGGGTATAATGAAGCTTTCTTT.

The rearrangement links TRBV27 to TRBJ1-2; a weak D match, TRBD1 (5 bases). The CDR3 totals 13 residues. V lost 6 bases to trimming and J lost 4 bases, with 12 bases between them. Germline assignment: CDR1 MNHEY and CDR2 SMNVEV (reference sequence). This CDR3 reads CASSTTGGYGYTF. CDR3 coding DNA: TGTGCCAGCAGCACAACCGGGGGCTATGGCTACACCTTC.

Note on this clonotype: It is likely a read error, because the conserved phenylalanine at the end of the CDR3 is missing. This chain connects TRBV12-3 or TRBV12-4 to TRBJ1-2, with D unclear. CDR3 length: 15 amino acids. With 7 bases removed from V and 3 bases from J, the gap between germline ends came to 18 bases. Here the CDR3 reads CASTGREGMYYGYTL. DNA of the CDR3: TGTGCCAGCACCGGTCGTGAAGGGATGTACTATGGCTACACCTTA.

J is TRBJ2-7 and V is TRBV4-2; tentatively, D is TRBD2 (5 bases). This CDR3 has 15 amino acids. The V end lost 0 bases, the J end lost 4 bases, and 13 bases lay between the germline ends. Germline CDR1 is LGHNA and CDR2 is YNFKEQ. This CDR3 is CASSQESGSRYEQYF. The CDR3 DNA reads as TGTGCCAGCAGCCAAGAGTCGGGGAGTAGGTACGAGCAGTACTTC.

This clonotype has just a few counts. This sequence joins TRBV7-2 and TRBJ1-4; unclear D gene. The CDR3 consists of 14 residues. Germline V lookup: CDR1 SGHTA, CDR2 FQGNSA. V was cut by 5 bases and J by 4 bases, with 11 bases left in between. The CDR3 bases are TGTGCCAGCAGCCCTCGGCGCCGTAATGAAAAACTGTTTTTT. It codes for CASSPRRRNEKLFF.

This clonotype was found a few times. The chain recombines TRBV11-3 with TRBJ2-3; 8 nucleotides match TRBD2. This CDR3 region has 17 residues. The trim removed 0 bases at V and 6 bases at J, leaving 11 bases unmatched. CDR1 is SGHNT and CDR2 is YENEEA in the germline V gene. Written as DNA, the CDR3 is TGTGCCAGCAGCTTAGATCCAGCGGGAGCTGAGGGGGATACGCAGTATTTT. This gives the protein CASSLDPAGAEGDTQYF.

The genes are TRBV19 and TRBJ2-1, with 8 bases identical to TRBD2. This CDR3 is 16 amino acids long. Looked up from germline, CDR1 is LNHDA and CDR2 is SQIVND (reference sequence). With V trimmed by 3 bases and J by 5 bases, 9 bases remained unmatched. CDR3 protein: CASSMSVTSADNEQFF. The CDR3 DNA sequence: TGTGCCAGTAGTATGTCGGTGACTAGCGCCGACAATGAGCAGTTCTTC.

This clonotype was detected only a few times. The chain carries TRBV7-2 and TRBJ2-1, with 8 nucleotides matching TRBD1. The CDR3 sequence is 15 residues long. After removal of 5 bases from V and 7 bases from J, the junction contained 10 bases not matched to a gene. In germline, CDR1 is SGHTA, CDR2 FQGNSA. CDR3 sequence reads: CASSERHRGLNEQFF. CDR3 DNA: TGTGCCAGCAGCGAGAGGCACAGGGGGTTAAATGAGCAGTTCTTC.

This chain uses TRBV9 with TRBJ2-7, with TRBD2 matching 7 bases. Germline CDR1 is SGDLS and CDR2 is YYNGEE. Trimming cost V 4 bases and J 7 bases; bases outside gene matches: 5. This CDR3 is 12 amino acids long. The chain's CDR3 is CASSTSGGEQYF. CDR3 nucleotides: TGTGCCAGCAGCACCTCGGGGGGTGAGCAGTACTTC.

This clonotype was seen only a few times. This chain joins TRBV25-1 and TRBJ1-5; a possible D gene is TRBD1 (5 bases). V was shortened by 1 base and J by 5 bases, with 12 bases between the two germline ends. The germline CDR1 and CDR2 sequences are MGHDK and SYGVNS. The CDR3 has 15 residues. The CDR3 is CASSEFGGADQPQHF. The DNA of the CDR3 is TGTGCCAGCAGTGAATTTGGAGGGGCGGATCAGCCCCAGCATTTT.

A few counts support this clonotype. The rearrangement links TRBV6-1 to TRBJ2-2, with a possible D match to TRBD2 (6 bases). The CDR3 loop spans 16 amino acids. Germline values: CDR1 MNHNS, CDR2 SASEGT. V was trimmed by 5 bases and J by 0 bases, leaving 13 bases between them. The CDR3 nucleotides read TGTGCCAGCAGTTTTCGACTAGGAACGAACACCGGGGAGCTGTTTTTT. The encoded protein is CASSFRLGTNTGELFF.

The V gene is TRBV19, the J gene TRBJ1-1; maybe TRBD1 (5 bases). The CDR3 has 13 residues. Trimming shortened V by 2 bases and J by 3 bases, and 7 bases separated the two germline ends. The germline V gene has CDR1 LNHDA and CDR2 SQIVND (reference sequence). The CDR3 sequence is CASSIKGHTEAFF. As DNA, the CDR3 is TGTGCCAGTAGTATAAAGGGGCACACTGAAGCTTTCTTT. The full variable domain, in which reference TRBV19 and TRBJ1-1 provide the parts outside the CDR3, is DGGITQSPKYLFRKEGQNVTLSCEQNLNHDAMYWYRQDPGQGLRLIYYSQIVNDFQKGDIAEGYSVSREKKESFPLTVTSAQKNPTAFYLCASSIKGHTEAFFGQGTRLTVV.